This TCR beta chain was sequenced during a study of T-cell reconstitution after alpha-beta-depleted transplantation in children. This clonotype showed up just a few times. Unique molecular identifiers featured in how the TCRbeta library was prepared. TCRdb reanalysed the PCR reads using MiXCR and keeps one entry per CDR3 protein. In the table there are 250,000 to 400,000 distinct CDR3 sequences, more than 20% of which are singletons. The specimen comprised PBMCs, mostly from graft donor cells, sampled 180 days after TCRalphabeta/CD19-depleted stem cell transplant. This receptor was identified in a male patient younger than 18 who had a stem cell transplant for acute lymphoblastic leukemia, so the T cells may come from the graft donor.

The DNA for the CDR3 is TGCAGTGCTAGAGCGTCGACGGTCCTCTTCTACGAGCAGTACTTC. This gives the protein CSARASTVLFYEQYF. The J gene is TRBJ2-7, the V gene TRBV20-1, with D unclear. The CDR3 consists of 15 residues. The germline gives CDR1 DFQATT, CDR2 SNEGSKA (reference sequence). Trimming removed 1 base at V and 3 bases at J, with 16 bases between.